Below, 21 T cell receptor beta chains from the same sample are listed, as sequenced in a study of blood T cell repertoires in COVID-19. Assay: immunoSEQ multiplex PCR; the TCRdb copy retains only in-frame clones and omits some. The sample holds some 180,000 clones; 70% to 80% are singletons and the top ten take roughly 8.7%. The specimen sequenced was peripheral blood. The source is a woman between 50 and 59 years old with active or convalescent COVID-19.

The chain carries TRBV5-1 and TRBJ1-1; 10 bases are shared with TRBD1. Germline loops: CDR1 SGHRS, CDR2 YFSETQ. CDR3 length: 14 amino acids. V lost 5 bases to trimming and J lost 3 bases; unmatched junction nucleotides: 4. In DNA, the CDR3 is TGCGCCAGCAGGTGGACAGGGGGGGACACTGAAGCTTTCTTT. Translation: CASRWTGGDTEAFF.

V and J are TRBV18 and TRBJ1-2, with D unresolved. CDR1 and CDR2 (germline): KGHSH, LQKENI. Trimming removed 0 bases at V and 5 bases at J, with 13 bases between. The CDR3 sequence is 15 residues long. In DNA form, the CDR3 reads TGTGCCAGCTCACCACCGGACTCCTCGGGGTATGGCTACACCTTC. It translates to CASSPPDSSGYGYTF.

In the case of this clone: The same CDR3 arises from other DNA sequences in this sample as well. The chain combines TRBV9 with TRBJ1-1, with D possibly TRBD1 on 5 matching bases. V lost 0 bases and J 2 bases, leaving 8 bases between the germline ends. This CDR3 comprises 14 residues. Germline V gene lookup returns CDR1 SGDLS and CDR2 YYNGEE. The CDR3 nucleotides read TGTGCCAGCAGCGTAGACGGGGGAAACACTGAAGCTTTCTTT. It specifies CASSVDGGNTEAFF.

The chain carries TRBV6-6 and TRBJ1-5; tentatively, D is TRBD1 (5 bases). V lost 2 bases, J lost 7 bases, and 12 bases lay in between. Germline values: CDR1 MNHNY, CDR2 SVGAGI (reference sequence). The CDR3 runs 14 residues. In nucleotides, the CDR3 is TGTGCCAGCAGTTACGGGGGGAAGGGGCAGCCCCAGCATTTT. It encodes CASSYGGKGQPQHF.

This clone showed up just a few times. The genes are TRBV6-5 and TRBJ2-1, with a possible D match to TRBD2 (6 bases). Germline V gives CDR1 MNHEY, CDR2 SVGAGI. CDR3 size: 15 residues. V was pared by 2 bases and J by 4 bases, with 12 bases between. The CDR3, as DNA: TGTGCCAGCAGTTACGCCGGGGAGGAATACAATGAGCAGTTCTTC. It codes for CASSYAGEEYNEQFF.

Concerning this clone: One end of the junction varies from germline; a read error may be responsible. The genes are TRBV4-3 and TRBJ2-3, with a possible D match to TRBD2 (6 bases). Looked up from germline, CDR1 is LGHNA and CDR2 is YSLEER. CDR3 size: 12 residues. The CDR3 DNA reads TGCGCCAGCAGCCAAGATACTAGCCGTCTGCACTTT. Amino acids: CASSQDTSRLHF.

The chain carries TRBV6-2 or TRBV6-3 and TRBJ2-1; D is possibly TRBD2 (6 bases). Germline assignment: CDR1 MNHEY and CDR2 SVGEGT. V shed 6 bases and J shed 9 bases, with 18 bases lying between them. The CDR3 extends over 14 amino acids. CDR3 coding DNA: TGTGCCAGCAGCTCGACTAGTACAGCTCCTGAGCAGTTCTTC. Residues: CASSSTSTAPEQFF.

The chain joins TRBV10-3 to TRBJ1-2; TRBD1 agrees at 7 bases. The V gene end was trimmed by 6 bases and the J gene end by 8 bases; junction bases not matched to a gene: 6. From germline, CDR1 is ENHRY and CDR2 SYGVKD. The CDR3 spans 12 residues. CDR3 nucleotides: TGTGCCATCAGAGCCGGGACAGACGGCTACACCTTC. It is translated as CAIRAGTDGYTF.

J is TRBJ2-3 and V is TRBV11-3; TRBD1 matches 9 bases. J was trimmed by 3 bases and V by 5 bases; bases with no gene match: 6. Germline CDR1 and CDR2: SGHNT and YENEEA. The CDR3 has 15 residues. For the CDR3, the DNA is TGTGCCAGCAGCCCGGGACAGGGTTTAACAGATACGCAGTATTTT. This sequence encodes CASSPGQGLTDTQYF. Filled out from reference TRBV11-3 and TRBJ2-3, the complete variable domain reads EAGVVQSPRYKIIEKKQPVAFWCNPISGHNTLYWYLQNLGQGPELLIRYENEEAVDDSQLPKDRFSAERLKGVDSTLKIQPAELGDSAVYLCASSPGQGLTDTQYFGPGTRLTVL.

This chain links TRBV19 with TRBJ1-2; 8 positions agree with TRBD1. Trimming removed 6 bases from V and 0 bases from J; junction bases left unmatched: 6. The CDR3 consists of 15 residues. In germline, CDR1 is LNHDA, CDR2 SQIVND (reference sequence). CDR3 coding DNA: TGTGCCAGTAGGGGCGGACAGGGAGCTAACTATGGCTACACCTTC. Its protein product is CASRGGQGANYGYTF.

The chain couples TRBV7-9 to TRBJ1-5; no definite D call. The V gene lost 0 bases and the J gene lost 3 bases, with 9 bases spanning the gap. The CDR3 sequence is 15 residues long. CDR1 is SEHNR, CDR2 FQNEAQ, per germline (reference sequence). In DNA, the CDR3 is TGTGCCAGCAGCTTAGCCGGCGGGTTCAATCAGCCCCAGCATTTT. It is translated as CASSLAGGFNQPQHF.

The chain uses TRBV2 and TRBJ2-3; 8 bases map to TRBD2. The CDR3 is 16 amino acids. The germline V gene encodes CDR1 SNHLY and CDR2 FYNNEI. The ends lost 0 bases at V and 8 bases at J; junction bases unmatched: 10. The CDR3: CASSEAVGAGEVTQYF. The CDR3 DNA sequence: TGTGCCAGCAGTGAAGCGGTGGGAGCGGGAGAGGTTACGCAGTATTTT.

The count of this clone is one. CDR3 in DNA: TGTGCCAGCAGTTCCCTCTCCGGGGGGTATGAAAAACTGTTTTTT. Amino acid sequence: CASSSLSGGYEKLFF. The chain combines TRBV28 with TRBJ1-4; TRBD1 might be the D (5 bases). V shed 4 bases and J shed 6 bases, with 15 bases lying between them. From germline, CDR1 is MDHEN and CDR2 SYDVKM. The CDR3 loop spans 15 amino acids.

V gene TRBV6-4 combines with J gene TRBJ2-3; tentatively, D is TRBD2 (6 bases). V was trimmed by 4 bases and J by 3 bases, leaving 14 bases between them. Germline CDR1 and CDR2: MRHNA and SNTAGT. The CDR3 contains 15 residues. The CDR3 is CASSVDGRSTDTQYF. The CDR3 DNA reads TGTGCCAGCAGTGTGGACGGGAGAAGTACAGATACGCAGTATTTT.

The V gene is TRBV28, the J gene TRBJ1-5; 7 bases align to TRBD1. CDR3 length: 14 residues. The V gene end was trimmed by 6 bases and the J gene end by 1 base; junction bases not matched to a gene: 3. The V gene's germline CDR1 is MDHEN and CDR2 SYDVKM. The CDR3 is CASRTGLSNQPQHF. As DNA, the CDR3 is TGTGCCAGCAGGACAGGGCTCAGCAATCAGCCCCAGCATTTT.

The rearrangement joins TRBV19 to TRBJ1-1; the match to TRBD1 covers 11 bases. The CDR3 extends over 17 amino acids. Trimming cost V 5 bases and J 0 bases; bases outside gene matches: 8. From germline, CDR1 is LNHDA and CDR2 SQIVND (reference sequence). CDR3 DNA sequence: TGTGCCAGTAGTCCCCGGGACAGGGGGGCCTTGAACACTGAAGCTTTCTTT. Translation: CASSPRDRGALNTEAFF. The full variable domain, in which reference TRBV19 and TRBJ1-1 provide the parts outside the CDR3, is DGGITQSPKYLFRKEGQNVTLSCEQNLNHDAMYWYRQDPGQGLRLIYYSQIVNDFQKGDIAEGYSVSREKKESFPLTVTSAQKNPTAFYLCASSPRDRGALNTEAFFGQGTRLTVV.

The count of this clone is one. The rearrangement joins TRBV5-1 to TRBJ2-2; a possible D gene is TRBD1 (6 bases). V lost 0 bases and J 0 bases, leaving 9 bases between the germline ends. There are 16 residues in the CDR3. Looked up from germline, CDR1 is SGHRS and CDR2 is YFSETQ. CDR3 DNA sequence: TGCGCCAGCAGCTTGGGCAGGGGCGCGAACACCGGGGAGCTGTTTTTT. This translates into CASSLGRGANTGELFF.

The genes are TRBV5-1 and TRBJ2-1; the D gene is possibly TRBD1 (5 bases). The germline CDR1 and CDR2 sequences are SGHRS and YFSETQ. The length of the CDR3 is 12 residues. The ends were cut back, 6 bases at V and 8 bases at J, with 12 bases in the middle. The CDR3 DNA follows: TGCGCCAGCACCCAGGGTATAGATGAGCAGTTCTTC. It codes for CASTQGIDEQFF.

The genes are TRBV29-1 and TRBJ2-1; possible D gene TRBD2, 6 bases. The CDR3 has 13 residues. Germline V lookup: CDR1 SQVTM, CDR2 ANQGSEA. CDR3 in DNA: TGCCCCGGGGCGGGGAGCTCCTACAATGAGCAGTTCTTC. Protein: CPGAGSSYNEQFF.

J is TRBJ1-1 and V is TRBV24-1; D is unclear. Trimming shortened V by 7 bases and J by 1 base, and 9 bases separated the two germline ends. Germline CDR1 KGHDR, CDR2 SFDVKD. The CDR3 loop spans 13 amino acids. The CDR3 here is CATSRSGNTEAFF. In DNA form, the CDR3 reads TGTGCCACCAGCCGCTCAGGGAACACTGAAGCTTTCTTT.

The chain employs TRBV6-5 and TRBJ1-1; 7 bases line up with TRBD1. Trimming removed 6 bases from V and 2 bases from J; junction bases left unmatched: 3. This CDR3 contains 13 residues. Germline V lookup: CDR1 MNHEY, CDR2 SVGAGI. The CDR3 loop is CASSDRVNTEAFF. Written as DNA, the CDR3 is TGTGCCAGCAGCGACAGGGTTAACACTGAAGCTTTCTTT.